This entry features one T cell receptor (beta chain) sequence. The junction does not match germline at one end; this may be a read error. CDR1 and CDR2 (germline): SEHNR, FQNEAQ (reference sequence). CDR3 length: 17 amino acids. The sample comes from a study of blood T cells in healthy people across ages. Primers used in a second PCR of about 7 to 12 cycles were a sample-barcoded 5' primer and a J-beta primer mix. TCRdb passed the 5' RACE reads through MiXCR, listing each CDR3 protein once. The table records about 600,000 distinct CDR3 sequences, around 50% of them present only once. Healthy Caucasians from Russia aged about 6 to 100 served as donors. Researchers report isolating at least 6.5 million PBMCs per sample.

The chain recombines TRBV7-9 with TRBJ2-7; possible D gene TRBD1, 7 bases. This clonotype originated in a man older than 75 in good health. The sequenced material came from blood. CDR3 bases: TGTGCCAGCAGCGCCATACGACAGGGTCTGGACTACTACGGGCAGTACTTC. This encodes CASSAIRQGLDYYGQYF. The variable domain in full, completed from reference TRBV7-9 and TRBJ2-7, reads DTGVSQNPRHKITKRGQNVTFRCDPISEHNRLYWYRQTLGQGPEFLTYFQNEAQLEKSRLLSDRFSAERPKGSFSTLEIQRTEQGDSAMYLCASSAIRQGLDYYGQYFGPGTRLTVT.